The 25 T cell receptor beta chains reported below all come from one sample, sequenced in a study of T cell clonotyping in hematopoietic cell transplantation. Profiling relied on immunoSEQ multiplex PCR, and the TCRdb table lists in-frame clones only, not all of them. Of about 4,700 clones detected, roughly 94% appear once; the ten largest clones hold roughly 6%. Material: PBMCs, obtained 180 days after allogeneic stem cell transplant. The receptors stem from a male patient between 60 and 69 years old who had an allogeneic stem cell transplant from a related donor, so the T cells may come from the graft donor. Some clones in this sample may be carry-over from other donors' samples.

This rearrangement joins TRBV11-3 to TRBJ2-3; D perhaps matches TRBD1 (5 bases). CDR3 length: 16 amino acids. The germline CDR1 and CDR2 sequences are SGHNT and YENEEA. Trimming removed 4 bases at V and 5 bases at J, with 19 bases between. The CDR3 loop reads CASSSWQGSIGDTQYF. Written as DNA, the CDR3 is TGTGCCAGCAGCTCATGGCAGGGATCGATTGGAGATACGCAGTATTTT.

The chain combines TRBV10-2 with TRBJ1-6, with D tentatively TRBD1 (5 bases). CDR3 length: 19 residues. V was shortened by 0 bases and J by 0 bases, with 15 bases between the two germline ends. CDR1 WSHSY and CDR2 SAAADI come from the germline V gene. The CDR3 DNA reads TGCGCCAGCAGTGAGTCCCGGCAGGGATTCAGCTCCTATAATTCACCCCTCCACTTT. Translation gives CASSESRQGFSSYNSPLHF.

The chain has TRBV6-1 and TRBJ2-3, with unresolved D. This CDR3 is built from 13 residues. Trimming shortened V by 5 bases and J by 3 bases, and 9 bases separated the two germline ends. Germline values: CDR1 MNHNS, CDR2 SASEGT. This CDR3 reads CASSKTRTDTQYF. The CDR3 DNA is TGTGCCAGCAGTAAAACCAGGACAGATACGCAGTATTTT.

In its sample, this clone was seen once. The rearrangement joins TRBV2 to TRBJ1-1; D not resolved. V lost 7 bases to trimming and J lost 4 bases, with 13 bases between them. CDR1 and CDR2 from the germline V gene are SNHLY and FYNNEI. The CDR3 sequence is 13 residues long. The DNA of the CDR3 is TGTGCCAGCAAAGAGACTATGGGCACTGAAGCTTTCTTT. As protein: CASKETMGTEAFF. Full variable domain (outside the CDR3, taken from reference TRBV2 and TRBJ1-1): EPEVTQTPSHQVTQMGQEVILRCVPISNHLYFYWYRQILGQKVEFLVSFYNNEISEKSEIFDDQFSVERPDGSNFTLKIRSTKLEDSAMYFCASKETMGTEAFFGQGTRLTVV.

With regard to this clone: One end of the junction varies from germline; a read error may be responsible. The chain links TRBV7-7 to TRBJ2-6; D is ambiguous. This CDR3 is built from 15 residues. The V gene's germline CDR1 is SSHAT and CDR2 FNYEAQ (reference sequence). DNA for the CDR3: TGTGCTAGCAGCCTCACAGTTGGTAGGGCCAACGTCCTGACTTTC. As protein: CASSLTVGRANVLTF.

This clone was observed once. The CDR3 DNA follows: TGTGCCAGCAGTTACTCGGCAGGTAGCACAGATACGCAGTATTTT. Residues: CASSYSAGSTDTQYF. The chain has TRBV6-5 and TRBJ2-3; D gene uncertain. Looked up from germline, CDR1 is MNHEY and CDR2 is SVGAGI. The ends were cut back, 0 bases at V and 0 bases at J, with 7 bases in the middle. The CDR3 consists of 15 residues.

This chain connects TRBV2 to TRBJ1-2; D is uncertain. Trimming took off 0 bases at V and 1 base at J, with 3 bases between the two ends. The CDR3 has 13 residues. Germline V gene lookup returns CDR1 SNHLY and CDR2 FYNNEI. The CDR3 sequence is CASSEARNYGYTF. The DNA of the CDR3 is TGTGCCAGCAGTGAAGCCCGTAACTATGGCTACACCTTC.

V gene TRBV29-1 combines with J gene TRBJ1-2; D is unresolved. The CDR3 loop spans 13 amino acids. V was clipped by 6 bases and J by 7 bases, with 18 bases between them. Germline V gives CDR1 SQVTM, CDR2 ANQGSEA. The CDR3 is CSVPNPLYGGYTF. Written as DNA, the CDR3 is TGCAGCGTGCCCAACCCCCTTTATGGTGGCTACACCTTC.

Only one count was recorded for this clone. The chain links TRBV6-5 to TRBJ1-1; possible D gene TRBD1, 5 bases. V was trimmed by 7 bases and J by 5 bases, leaving 17 bases between them. Germline V gene sequence: CDR1 MNHEY, CDR2 SVGAGI. The CDR3 sequence is 14 residues long. The CDR3 sequence: CASTRGAGWTEAFF. CDR3 sequence (DNA): TGTGCCAGCACTAGGGGAGCAGGGTGGACTGAAGCTTTCTTT.

The V call is TRBV9, the J call TRBJ1-1, with a tentative D call TRBD1 (6 bases). Germline values: CDR1 SGDLS, CDR2 YYNGEE. Trimming took 4 bases from V and 4 from J, leaving 20 bases between them. The CDR3 is 16 residues long. Here the CDR3 reads CASSREGGRMTTEAFF. CDR3 in DNA: TGTGCCAGCAGCAGAGAGGGGGGGCGAATGACCACTGAAGCTTTCTTT.

In DNA, the CDR3 is TGTGCCAGCAGCTCTCCTCATGGGGGCAGTAATCAGCCCCAGCATTTT. It codes for CASSSPHGGSNQPQHF. The chain uses TRBV5-4 and TRBJ1-5; the D gene is possibly TRBD1 (6 bases). Germline V gene lookup returns CDR1 SGHNT and CDR2 YYREEE (reference sequence). This CDR3 is 16 amino acids long. V was cut by 3 bases and J by 4 bases, with 17 bases left in between.

The chain carries TRBV19 and TRBJ1-5; D gene uncertain. The V end was cut by 3 bases, the J end by 0 bases, with 9 bases between. Germline V lookup: CDR1 LNHDA, CDR2 SQIVND (reference sequence). This CDR3 comprises 15 residues. The CDR3 sequence: CASSILGSSNQPQHF. In DNA form, the CDR3 reads TGTGCCAGTAGTATTCTCGGGAGTAGCAATCAGCCCCAGCATTTT. The variable domain in full, with the rest retrieved from reference TRBV19 and TRBJ1-5, is DGGITQSPKYLFRKEGQNVTLSCEQNLNHDAMYWYRQDPGQGLRLIYYSQIVNDFQKGDIAEGYSVSREKKESFPLTVTSAQKNPTAFYLCASSILGSSNQPQHFGDGTRLSIL.

V is TRBV5-1 and J is TRBJ1-1; D unclear. Germline-derived CDR1 and CDR2 are SGHRS and YFSETQ. V was clipped by 2 bases and J by 5 bases, with 13 bases between them. The CDR3 extends over 14 amino acids. CDR3: CASSLAGGGTEAFF. CDR3 in DNA: TGCGCCAGCAGCTTAGCCGGAGGAGGGACTGAAGCTTTCTTT.

The chain couples TRBV30 to TRBJ2-2; D is undetermined. V dropped 0 bases and J dropped 4 bases, with 12 bases sitting between them. The length of the CDR3 is 15 residues. Germline lookup yields CDR1 GTSNPN and CDR2 SVGIG (reference sequence). The CDR3 DNA reads TGTGCCTGGAGTGTAGGGAACCCACCCACCGGGGAGCTGTTTTTT. Translation: CAWSVGNPPTGELFF.

The chain carries TRBV6-5 and TRBJ2-3, with 7 nucleotides matching TRBD2. Germline-derived CDR1 and CDR2 are MNHEY and SVGAGI. Germline trimming cut 4 bases from V and 4 bases from J; bases unmatched to any gene: 5. This CDR3 has 14 amino acids. CDR3 nucleotide sequence: TGTGCCAGCAGTTTTTCTACTAGCGCAGATACGCAGTATTTT. This encodes CASSFSTSADTQYF.

The V and J genes are TRBV5-1 and TRBJ2-7, with a possible D match to TRBD1 (6 bases). V lost 4 bases to trimming and J lost 4 bases, with 9 bases between them. The V gene's germline CDR1 is SGHRS and CDR2 YFSETQ. The CDR3 spans 12 residues. This chain's CDR3 is CASSPGQYEQYF. The CDR3 nucleotides are TGCGCCAGCAGCCCCGGACAGTACGAGCAGTACTTC.

The rearrangement joins TRBV4-3 to TRBJ1-3; TRBD1 aligns across 8 bases. Germline CDR1 reads LGHNA; CDR2 reads YSLEER. The CDR3 covers 13 residues. The trim removed 2 bases at V and 9 bases at J, leaving 3 bases unmatched. CDR3 DNA: TGCGCCAGCAGCCAACGACAGGGGAGCACCATATATTTT. It encodes CASSQRQGSTIYF.

CDR3 in amino acids: CASTKIPYEQYF. CDR3 nucleotide sequence: TGTGCCAGCACCAAAATCCCCTACGAGCAGTACTTC. The rearrangement joins TRBV28 to TRBJ2-7; the D is unclear. V shed 7 bases and J shed 2 bases, with 9 bases lying between them. This CDR3 is 12 amino acids long. Germline CDR1 is MDHEN and CDR2 is SYDVKM.

The chain is built from TRBV7-2 and TRBJ1-2; D uncertain. The V gene's germline CDR1 is SGHTA and CDR2 FQGNSA. This CDR3 has 17 amino acids. V was pared by 5 bases and J by 2 bases, with 21 bases between. The DNA of the CDR3 is TGTGCCAGCAGCGCAATAGCCCCGTCGTCCGGGAACTATGGCTACACCTTC. As protein: CASSAIAPSSGNYGYTF.

This clone occurred a few times. This chain links TRBV19 with TRBJ2-5; D is perhaps TRBD1 (6 bases). Germline V lookup: CDR1 LNHDA, CDR2 SQIVND (reference sequence). Trimming took 4 bases from V and 2 from J, leaving 11 bases between them. The CDR3 totals 14 residues. CDR3 loop: CASSTGTLQETQYF. Written as DNA, the CDR3 is TGTGCCAGTAGTACGGGGACACTACAAGAGACCCAGTACTTC.

This clone was seen more than once but under ten times. The chain recombines TRBV18 with TRBJ2-3; perhaps TRBD2 as D (6 bases). CDR1 and CDR2 (germline): KGHSH, LQKENI. Between the trimmed V and J ends, which lost 3 bases and 5 bases, there was a span of 6 bases. There are 12 residues in the CDR3. As DNA, the CDR3 is TGTGCCAGCTCACCGGGACTAGATACGCAGTATTTT. Protein: CASSPGLDTQYF.

J is TRBJ2-1 and V is TRBV4-2; the match to TRBD2 covers 9 bases. The CDR3 length is 16 residues. J gave up 2 bases and V 0 bases, and 2 bases lay outside the gene matches. Germline V CDR1 and CDR2: LGHNA, YNFKEQ. CDR3 loop: CASSQDLAGPYNEQFF. The CDR3, as DNA: TGTGCCAGCAGCCAAGATCTAGCGGGGCCCTACAATGAGCAGTTCTTC.

CDR3 DNA sequence: TGTGCCAGCAGCTTAGTCTGGGGCAGTGGGGATACGCAGTATTTT. Protein product: CASSLVWGSGDTQYF. This chain joins TRBV7-3 and TRBJ2-3; a weak D match, TRBD1 (5 bases). The CDR3 sequence is 15 residues long. V was shortened by 2 bases and J by 6 bases, with 15 bases between the two germline ends. Germline CDR1 and CDR2: SGHTA and FQGTGA.

In its sample, this clone was seen once. The chain uses TRBV6-1 and TRBJ2-7; TRBD1 matches at 9 bases. V dropped 0 bases and J dropped 5; count of bases not matched to a gene: 8. From germline, CDR1 is MNHNS and CDR2 SASEGT. This CDR3 has 16 amino acids. The CDR3: CASSEARMDRGDEQYF. CDR3 bases: TGTGCCAGCAGTGAAGCGCGTATGGACAGGGGCGACGAGCAGTACTTC.

The CDR3 DNA is TGTGCCAGCAGTGCCTCTCAAGGGGGCTCATTCTACGAGCAGTACTTC. This sequence encodes CASSASQGGSFYEQYF. The gene calls are TRBV27 and TRBJ2-7; 7 bases match TRBD1. J gave up 3 bases and V 5 bases, and 13 bases lay outside the gene matches. The CDR3 extends over 16 amino acids. From germline, CDR1 is MNHEY and CDR2 SMNVEV (reference sequence).